What follows describes a single TCR beta chain. Germline V gene lookup returns CDR1 SGHAT and CDR2 FQNNGV. The CDR3 spans 13 residues. The ends lost 7 bases at V and 9 bases at J; junction bases unmatched: 9. The TCR beta repertoire was assessed by survey-level immunoSEQ sequencing. TCRdb keeps only in-frame clones here, not all; method: immunoSEQ multiplex PCR. This sample carries nearly 70,000 clones, 90% to 95% of them seen once, and the ten largest clones take around 4.6%. The sequencing sample was made of PBMCs. This TCR derives from a man in his forties with rheumatoid arthritis. The chain employs TRBV11-2 and TRBJ2-5; 9 bases are a match to TRBD2. CDR3 in DNA: TGTGCCAGCACCCTAGCGGGGTCACTGGCCCAGTACTTC. This translates into CASTLAGSLAQYF.